This T cell receptor beta chain derives from a study of post-analysis software for immune sequencing data. Notes on the study in general: A handful of TRBV segments appeared more often in patients than in controls, and TRBV5-6, TRBV5-1 and TRBV20-1 were among these.

V was clipped by 6 bases and J by 0 bases; unmatched bases: 19. CDR1 and CDR2 (germline): SQVTM, ANQGSEA. CDR3 size: 18 residues. Unique-molecular-identifier-tagged TCR beta cDNA libraries were used. A single record per CDR3 protein comes from TCRdb applying MiXCR to the PCR reads. The sample records hundreds of thousands of distinct CDR3 sequences, over 35% being singletons. Concerning this clonotype: Its specificity is not known.

The V and J genes are TRBV29-1 and TRBJ2-7; 8 nucleotides line up with TRBD2. This sequence originates from a girl aged 5 to 17 with multiple sclerosis. Sequenced sample: blood. The CDR3: CSVVIAGKLLRSSYEQYF. The CDR3 DNA follows: TGCAGCGTCGTAATAGCGGGAAAGCTCCTAAGGAGCTCCTACGAGCAGTACTTC.